This TCR beta chain was identified during a study of PD-1 blockade in classical Hodgkin lymphoma. On the study more broadly: Patients were given intravenous nivolumab, 3 mg/kg, every 2 weeks. Study results and caveats: Whereas CD4+ TCR diversity had risen significantly by C4D1, CD8+ TCR diversity had not.

Between the trimmed V and J ends, which lost 0 bases and 2 bases, there was a span of 14 bases. The CDR3 has 17 amino acids. Germline V gene data show CDR1 as LGHNA and CDR2 as YNFKEQ. Clones were sequenced by immunoSEQ multiplex PCR, and TCRdb holds only the in-frame ones, with some missing. In the table there are approximately 160,000 clones, around 73% of which are singletons. Regarding this clone: Its antigen is not identified.

All patients relapsed after autologous stem cell transplantation, and brentuximab vedotin exposure varied. Complete response, partial response or progressive disease was recorded as best response. V gene TRBV4-2 combines with J gene TRBJ1-5; D is unresolved. This TCR was sampled from a human donor with classical Hodgkin lymphoma. The sample here was peripheral blood mononuclear cells (PBMCs), taken before the second cycle of nivolumab. The CDR3 loop is CASSQDDGGLGNQPQHF. The DNA of the CDR3 is TGTGCCAGCAGCCAAGACGACGGCGGGTTGGGCAATCAGCCCCAGCATTTT.